The source of this T cell receptor (beta chain) is a study of breast tumors, draining lymph nodes, adjacent tissues. Samples came from axillary lymph nodes draining the breast cancer. Study-wide findings and caveats: Tumor TCR diversity was below lymph nodes but above nontumor tissue.

This clonotype appeared many times. The target antigen is unknown. The V end was cut by 5 bases, the J end by 5 bases, with 16 bases between. The CDR3 contains 14 residues. Each CDR3 protein gets one entry after TCRdb re-called the multiplex PCR reads with MiXCR. This sample yields tens of thousands of distinct CDR3 sequences, of which approximately 31% are seen a single time; around 8.1% belongs to the top ten. The sequence was collected from a female donor with breast cancer. Some clones in this sample may be carry-over from other donors' samples. The sample was axillary lymph node tissue. The chain employs TRBV12-3 or TRBV12-4 and TRBJ2-7; D gene unclear. CDR3 region: CASSPRRLRHEQYF. CDR3 DNA: TGTGCCAGCAGTCCCCGAAGGCTGAGGCACGAGCAGTACTTC.